The 15 T cell receptor beta chains presented below share a single source sample, sequenced in a study of blood T cell repertoires in COVID-19. The protocol was immunoSEQ multiplex PCR, while the TCRdb copy is restricted to in-frame clones and leaves out a portion. The sample records 200,000 to 250,000 clones, around 82% being singletons. The material sequenced was peripheral blood. These receptors all come from a woman aged 70-85 years with acute or convalescent COVID-19.

The genes are TRBV6-1 and TRBJ2-7, with D possibly matching TRBD2 (6 bases). V lost 1 base and J 2 bases, leaving 12 bases between the germline ends. The V gene's germline CDR1 is MNHNS and CDR2 SASEGT. This CDR3 has 15 residues. The CDR3 reads CASSEVGGEPYEQYF. CDR3 sequence (DNA): TGTGCCAGCAGTGAAGTGGGCGGGGAGCCCTACGAGCAGTACTTC.

The chain employs TRBV6-5 and TRBJ2-1, with a possible D match to TRBD2 (7 bases). Trimming took off 2 bases at V and 8 bases at J, with 16 bases between the two ends. Germline CDR1 MNHEY, CDR2 SVGAGI. The CDR3 extends over 15 amino acids. As DNA, the CDR3 is TGTGCCAGCAGTTACCAAGGGGGAGGGCCGTATGAGCAGTTCTTC. Amino acids: CASSYQGGGPYEQFF.

The V gene is TRBV5-4, the J gene TRBJ2-5; 7 bases map to TRBD2. The CDR3 spans 16 residues. V gave up 4 bases and J gave up 2 bases; unmatched junction bases: 11. Germline-derived CDR1 and CDR2 are SGHNT and YYREEE (reference sequence). CDR3 amino acids: CASSAGTGGWQETQYF. In nucleotides, the CDR3 is TGTGCCAGCAGCGCAGGGACGGGGGGTTGGCAAGAGACCCAGTACTTC.

The V gene is TRBV27, the J gene TRBJ2-7; 9 nucleotides match TRBD2. With 2 bases clipped from V and 2 bases from J, the junction kept 7 bases outside the gene matches. Germline-derived CDR1 and CDR2 are MNHEY and SMNVEV (reference sequence). The CDR3 contains 16 residues. The CDR3 sequence: CASSLKKRTSAYEQYF. The CDR3 DNA sequence: TGTGCCAGCAGTTTAAAAAAAAGGACTAGCGCCTACGAGCAGTACTTC.

This clone was detected a few times. This chain uses TRBV29-1 with TRBJ2-6; 8 positions agree with TRBD1. Germline CDR1 reads SQVTM; CDR2 reads ANQGSEA. Unmatched junction bases numbered 1, after V lost 4 bases and J lost 2 bases. The CDR3 totals 14 residues. The CDR3 DNA sequence: TGCAGCGTTGGGACAGGGACTGGGGCCAACGTCCTGACTTTC. Translating it yields CSVGTGTGANVLTF.

This chain connects TRBV5-6 to TRBJ1-3; maybe TRBD1 (5 bases). V lost 2 bases and J lost 4, with 13 bases in between. The germline V gene has CDR1 SGHDT and CDR2 YYEEEE. The CDR3 sequence is 15 residues long. The CDR3 nucleotides are TGTGCCAGCAGCTTAACAGGAGCCTACGGAAACACCATATATTTT. Its translation: CASSLTGAYGNTIYF.

The CDR3 nucleotides are TGTGCCAGCAGTTACCGTGGGCGCGGGGAGCTGTTTTTT. Its translation: CASSYRGRGELFF. The chain links TRBV2 to TRBJ2-2; D is undetermined. Between the trimmed V and J ends, which lost 5 bases and 7 bases, there was a span of 11 bases. The CDR3 is made up of 13 amino acids. Germline V lookup: CDR1 SNHLY, CDR2 FYNNEI.

For the CDR3, the DNA is TGTGCCAGCTCACCATCAGCGAGCTCCTACAATGAGCAGTTCTTC. This encodes CASSPSASSYNEQFF. V usage is TRBV18 and J usage is TRBJ2-1; no clear D gene. Trimming removed 2 bases from V and 0 bases from J, with 8 bases in between. Germline CDR1 reads KGHSH; CDR2 reads LQKENI. The CDR3 loop spans 15 amino acids.

The chain has TRBV5-1 and TRBJ2-2; D gene ambiguous. The V end lost 2 bases, the J end lost 7 bases, and 6 bases lay between the germline ends. Germline lookup yields CDR1 SGHRS and CDR2 YFSETQ. This CDR3 comprises 12 residues. The CDR3 DNA reads as TGCGCCAGCAGCTTCCCTCTCGGGGAGCTGTTTTTT. Its translation: CASSFPLGELFF.

The V call is TRBV7-9, the J call TRBJ1-6; tentative D call: TRBD1 (5 bases). Germline CDR1 reads SEHNR; CDR2 reads FQNEAQ (reference sequence). The V gene lost 4 bases and the J gene lost 5 bases, with 9 bases spanning the gap. The CDR3 length is 14 residues. The CDR3 coding sequence is TGTGCCAGCAGCTACGACAGTAATAATTCACCCCTCCACTTT. It codes for CASSYDSNNSPLHF.

In its sample, this clone was seen a few times. The chain is built from TRBV3-1 (or the pseudogene TRBV3-2) and TRBJ2-2, with a weak D call TRBD1 (5 bases). V was cut by 4 bases and J by 7 bases, with 10 bases left in between. Germline assignment: CDR1 LGHDT and CDR2 YNNKEL (reference sequence). The CDR3 extends over 13 amino acids. Written as DNA, the CDR3 is TGTGCCAGCAGCCCAGGGTCAGGCGGGGAGCTGTTTTTT. It yields the protein CASSPGSGGELFF.

This sequence joins TRBV5-1 and TRBJ2-7; D is ambiguous. The length of the CDR3 is 15 residues. Germline V gene data show CDR1 as SGHRS and CDR2 as YFSETQ. Trimming cost V 0 bases and J 1 base, with 11 bases left between them. CDR3 sequence (DNA): TGCGCCAGCAGCTTGGATGGGCAGGCGTCCTACGAGCAGTACTTC. Translated: CASSLDGQASYEQYF.

The chain has TRBV7-2 and TRBJ2-7; D uncertain. The CDR3 contains 14 residues. The V and J ends lost 3 bases and 3 bases respectively, with 12 bases between them. CDR1 is SGHTA and CDR2 is FQGNSA in the germline V gene. The CDR3 DNA follows: TGTGCCAGCAGCTTCAAGCAAGGCGGCTACGAGCAGTACTTC. Its protein is CASSFKQGGYEQYF.

This clone was recorded a few times. The rearrangement links TRBV14 to TRBJ1-2, with 10 bases fitting TRBD1. This CDR3 comprises 16 residues. The junction had 7 bases not matched to a gene; V was cut back by 3 bases and J by 3 bases. Germline V gene lookup returns CDR1 SGHDN and CDR2 FVKESK. The CDR3 DNA sequence: TGTGCCAGCAGCCAGCAAAGGACAGGGGGGGACTATGGCTACACCTTC. It encodes CASSQQRTGGDYGYTF.

The rearrangement joins TRBV5-1 to TRBJ2-1, with D tentatively TRBD1 (6 bases). Trimming took off 0 bases at V and 0 bases at J, with 7 bases between the two ends. The CDR3 loop spans 15 amino acids. Germline values: CDR1 SGHRS, CDR2 YFSETQ. CDR3 region: CASSLGQVSYNEQFF. In DNA, the CDR3 is TGCGCCAGCAGCTTGGGACAGGTCTCCTACAATGAGCAGTTCTTC.